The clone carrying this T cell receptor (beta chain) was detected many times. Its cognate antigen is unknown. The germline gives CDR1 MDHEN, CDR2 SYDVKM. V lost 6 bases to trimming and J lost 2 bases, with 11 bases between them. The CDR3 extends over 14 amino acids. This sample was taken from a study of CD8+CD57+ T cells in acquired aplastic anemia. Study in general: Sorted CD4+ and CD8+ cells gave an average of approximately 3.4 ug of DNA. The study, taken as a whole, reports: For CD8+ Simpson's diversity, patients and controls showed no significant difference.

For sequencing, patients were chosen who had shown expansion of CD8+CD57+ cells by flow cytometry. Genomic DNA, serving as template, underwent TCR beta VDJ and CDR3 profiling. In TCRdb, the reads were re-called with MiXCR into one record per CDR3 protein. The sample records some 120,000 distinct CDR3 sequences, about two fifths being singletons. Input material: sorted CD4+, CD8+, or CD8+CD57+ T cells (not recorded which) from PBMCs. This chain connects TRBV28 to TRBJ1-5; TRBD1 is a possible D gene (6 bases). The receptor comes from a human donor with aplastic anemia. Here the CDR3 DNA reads TGTGCCAGCAGACTGCCAGGGGGCAATCAGCCCCAGCATTTT. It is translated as CASRLPGGNQPQHF.